The 4 T cell receptor beta chains reported below all come from one sample, sequenced in a study of control samples from healthy donors and cancer patients. Clones were sequenced by immunoSEQ multiplex PCR, and TCRdb holds only the in-frame ones, with some missing. The sample has about 160,000 clones, roughly 89% seen once. What was sequenced was blood. These receptors originate from a man aged 30 to 45 in good health.

The chain joins TRBV11-1 to TRBJ1-1, with D possibly matching TRBD1 (6 bases). This CDR3 comprises 14 residues. CDR1 and CDR2 (germline): SGHAT, FQDESV (reference sequence). V was cut by 1 base and J by 1 base, with 7 bases left in between. This chain's CDR3 is CASSLGGQNTEAFF. The CDR3 coding sequence is TGTGCCAGCAGCTTAGGGGGACAGAACACTGAAGCTTTCTTT.

The chain has TRBV6-6 and TRBJ1-1; 8 nucleotides agree with TRBD1. Unmatched junction bases numbered 4, after V lost 6 bases and J lost 4 bases. This CDR3 has 13 amino acids. In germline, CDR1 is MNHNY, CDR2 SVGAGI (reference sequence). The CDR3 is CASRTGTGTEAFF. The CDR3 nucleotides are TGTGCCAGCAGGACCGGGACAGGCACTGAAGCTTTCTTT.

The chain has TRBV19 and TRBJ1-2; TRBD1 matches at 10 bases. The germline gives CDR1 LNHDA, CDR2 SQIVND (reference sequence). The V segment lost 7 bases and the J segment 8 bases; nucleotides outside the gene matches: 10. This CDR3 region has 14 residues. The CDR3 spells CASKTTGGGRGYTF. CDR3 nucleotides: TGTGCCAGTAAAACGACAGGGGGCGGTCGAGGCTACACCTTC.

This chain uses TRBV20-1 with TRBJ1-1, with unresolved D. This CDR3 region has 11 residues. Trimming pared 6 bases from V and 7 bases from J, leaving 12 bases between. The germline V gene has CDR1 DFQATT and CDR2 SNEGSKA (reference sequence). The CDR3 region has the DNA TGCAGTGCCCTCCTTTACAGTGAAGCTTTCTTT. This translates into CSALLYSEAFF.